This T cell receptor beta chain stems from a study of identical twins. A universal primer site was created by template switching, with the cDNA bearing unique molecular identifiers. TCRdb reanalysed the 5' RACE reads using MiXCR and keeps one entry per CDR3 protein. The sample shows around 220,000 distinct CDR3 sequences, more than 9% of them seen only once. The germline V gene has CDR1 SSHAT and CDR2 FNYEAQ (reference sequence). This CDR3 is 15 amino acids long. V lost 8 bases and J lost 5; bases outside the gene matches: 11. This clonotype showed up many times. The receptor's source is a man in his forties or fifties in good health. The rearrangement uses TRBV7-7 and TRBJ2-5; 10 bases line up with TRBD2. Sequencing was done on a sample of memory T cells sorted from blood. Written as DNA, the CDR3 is TGTGCCAGCGCCAGCGGGAGGGCCCTTAAGGAGACCCAGTACTTC. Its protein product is CASASGRALKETQYF.